The clone carrying this TCR beta chain was observed a single time. The entry originates in a study of blood T cell repertoires in COVID-19. Study summary: There were acute and convalescent COVID-19 samples, and they came from the United States, Italy and Spain. The analysed material was cDNA or gDNA that came from T cells, B-cell-depleted T cells, or PBMCs.

Original analysis: Estimates of nucleated cell counts were drawn from the amplification of reference gene primers. Here immunoSEQ multiplex PCR was the method, and the copy in TCRdb shows in-frame clones only, minus some. The DNA was the basis for D and trimming; V, J and clone size are from that table. The profile shows about 160,000 clones, roughly 79% of them singletons. The sequence came from a woman older than 75 with acute or convalescent COVID-19. Sequenced input: peripheral blood.

This CDR3 is CASSFAGPDTQYF. CDR3 DNA sequence: TGTGCCAGCAGCTTTGCGGGGCCAGATACGCAGTATTTT. The chain couples TRBV7-9 to TRBJ2-3, with D perhaps matching TRBD2 (6 bases). Trimming removed 3 bases at V and 4 bases at J, with 8 bases between. Germline CDR1 is SEHNR and CDR2 is FQNEAQ (reference sequence). The CDR3 sequence is 13 residues long.